This TCR beta chain was documented in a study of T cell changes during pregnancy in multiple sclerosis. Sequenced by immunoSEQ multiplex PCR; TCRdb stores in-frame clones only, minus some. The sample shows 60,000 to 65,000 clones, 92% of them seen only once. V lost 2 bases and J 5 bases, leaving 16 bases between the germline ends. CDR3 length: 16 residues. Germline V CDR1 and CDR2: SGHNT, YYREEE (reference sequence). The source was peripheral blood, collected in the second trimester of pregnancy. This TCR was recovered from a female donor with multiple sclerosis, enrolled in a pregnancy study. The chain employs TRBV5-4 and TRBJ2-2, with D tentatively TRBD1 (6 bases). The CDR3 nucleotides read TGTGCCAGCAGCTTAGGGACACTCCCGGGGACCGGGGAGCTGTTTTTT. This gives the protein CASSLGTLPGTGELFF.